This T cell receptor beta chain stems from a study of shared clonotypes between healthy human individuals. This CDR3 is built from 12 residues. Germline loops: CDR1 MNHEY, CDR2 SVGAGI. V gave up 2 bases and J gave up 6 bases, with 7 bases separating them. Assay used: immunoSEQ multiplex PCR; TCRdb lists only in-frame clones, some missing. Of hundreds of thousands of clones listed, 90% to 96% are singletons. The receptor was derived from a woman younger than 45 in good health. Sequencing input: naive CD4+ T cells sorted from blood. Subset indicated: CD45RA+ positively selected. This sequence joins TRBV6-5 and TRBJ1-1; D call uncertain. The CDR3 loop reads CASSYKGSEAFF. CDR3 nucleotides: TGTGCCAGCAGTTACAAGGGTTCTGAAGCTTTCTTT.